A selection of T cell receptor beta chains follows, all from one sample in a study of T cell responses to AZD1222 COVID-19 vaccine. Using immunoSEQ multiplex PCR, the repertoire was profiled, and TCRdb retains in-frame clones only, with some absent. Here the sample spans 120,000 or so clones, 80% to 95% being singletons. Sample: peripheral blood, taken on day 0 of AZD1222 vaccination. The receptors originated from an adult in good health. CDR3s include the opening cysteine and the closing phenylalanine or tryptophan. Fields, in order: D gene, J gene, V gene, clone size, CDR3 protein, CDR3 DNA. D genes are given only for firm matches. Where a row states a size, it is once, few, many or the class of an expanded clone; other rows omit it.

d_gene: TRBD1; j_gene: TRBJ1-5; v_gene: TRBV10-2; abundance: NA; CDR3aa: CASRDRGLNGNQPQHF; CDR3nt: TGCGCCAGCAGGGACAGGGGGCTGAACGGCAATCAGCCCCAGCATTTT
d_gene: NA; j_gene: TRBJ1-6; v_gene: TRBV10-1; abundance: NA; CDR3aa: CASSESNGGDNSPLHF; CDR3nt: TGCGCCAGCAGTGAGTCGAACGGGGGGGATAATTCACCCCTCCACTTT
d_gene: NA; j_gene: TRBJ1-1; v_gene: TRBV12-3/TRBV12-4; abundance: NA; CDR3aa: CASRDTMNTEAFF; CDR3nt: TGTGCCAGCCGGGACACAATGAACACTGAAGCTTTCTTT
d_gene: TRBD1; j_gene: TRBJ2-7; v_gene: TRBV5-1; abundance: NA; CDR3aa: CASSLTGSYEQYF; CDR3nt: TGCGCCAGCAGTTTGACAGGGAGCTACGAGCAGTACTTC
d_gene: TRBD1; j_gene: TRBJ2-7; v_gene: TRBV4-1; abundance: once; CDR3aa: CASSQIGTGGQEQYF; CDR3nt: TGCGCCAGCAGCCAGATCGGGACAGGGGGTCAAGAGCAGTACTTC
d_gene: NA; j_gene: TRBJ2-1; v_gene: TRBV3-1/TRBV3-2; abundance: NA; CDR3aa: CASSPQGGEQFF; CDR3nt: TGTGCCAGCAGCCCTCAGGGGGGTGAGCAGTTCTTC
d_gene: TRBD1; j_gene: TRBJ2-1; v_gene: TRBV24-1; abundance: NA; CDR3aa: CATQRQGASEQFF; CDR3nt: TGTGCCACCCAGAGACAGGGGGCGAGTGAGCAGTTCTTC
d_gene: TRBD2; j_gene: TRBJ2-2; v_gene: TRBV11-3; abundance: NA; CDR3aa: CASSSRGGAGELFF; CDR3nt: TGTGCCAGCAGCTCCCGGGGGGGGGCCGGGGAGCTGTTTTTT
d_gene: TRBD1; j_gene: TRBJ1-1; v_gene: TRBV15; abundance: NA; CDR3aa: CATSEGQGADTEAFF; CDR3nt: TGTGCCACCAGCGAGGGACAGGGGGCCGACACTGAAGCTTTCTTT
d_gene: TRBD2; j_gene: TRBJ2-1; v_gene: TRBV5-4; abundance: NA; CDR3aa: CASSSGTSSWSSYNEQFF; CDR3nt: TGTGCCAGCAGTTCCGGGACTAGCTCTTGGAGCTCCTACAATGAGCAGTTCTTC
d_gene: TRBD1; j_gene: TRBJ1-1; v_gene: TRBV19; abundance: NA; CDR3aa: CASQGGTEAFF; CDR3nt: TGTGCCTCTCAGGGGGGGACTGAAGCTTTCTTT
d_gene: NA; j_gene: TRBJ1-2; v_gene: TRBV18; abundance: NA; CDR3aa: CASSPWSGLEGDYGYTF; CDR3nt: TGTGCCAGCTCACCATGGTCGGGGTTGGAGGGCGACTATGGCTACACCTTC
d_gene: TRBD1; j_gene: TRBJ2-1; v_gene: TRBV9; abundance: NA; CDR3aa: CASSLGGPGQYNEQFF; CDR3nt: TGTGCCAGCAGCTTAGGCGGTCCGGGACAGTACAATGAGCAGTTCTTC
d_gene: NA; j_gene: TRBJ2-3; v_gene: TRBV5-4; abundance: NA; CDR3aa: CASSLVPGADTQYF; CDR3nt: TGTGCCAGCAGCTTGGTGCCGGGCGCAGATACGCAGTATTTT
d_gene: NA; j_gene: TRBJ1-4; v_gene: TRBV7-9; abundance: NA; CDR3aa: CASSLGVRANEKLFF; CDR3nt: TGTGCCAGCAGCTTAGGGGTCAGGGCTAATGAAAAACTGTTTTTT